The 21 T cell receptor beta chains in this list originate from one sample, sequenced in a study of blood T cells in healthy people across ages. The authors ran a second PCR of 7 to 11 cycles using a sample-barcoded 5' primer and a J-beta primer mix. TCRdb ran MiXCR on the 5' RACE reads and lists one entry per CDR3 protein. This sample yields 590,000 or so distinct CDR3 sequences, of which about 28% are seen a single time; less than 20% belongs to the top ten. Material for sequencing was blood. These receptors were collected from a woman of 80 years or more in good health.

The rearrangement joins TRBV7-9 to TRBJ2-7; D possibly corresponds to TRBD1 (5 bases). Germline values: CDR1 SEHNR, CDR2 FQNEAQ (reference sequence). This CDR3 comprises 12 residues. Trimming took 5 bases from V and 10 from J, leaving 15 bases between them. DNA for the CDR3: TGTGCCAGCAGCCCCGACAGCCCCGGCCAGTACTTC. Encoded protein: CASSPDSPGQYF.

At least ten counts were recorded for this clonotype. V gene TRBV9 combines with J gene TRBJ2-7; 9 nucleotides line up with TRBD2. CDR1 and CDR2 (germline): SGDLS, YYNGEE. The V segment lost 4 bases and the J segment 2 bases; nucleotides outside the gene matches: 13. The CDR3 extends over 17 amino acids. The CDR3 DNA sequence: TGTGCCAGCAGCCCACCGGCGGGGCGCGGGGGGGCCTACGAGCAGTACTTC. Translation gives CASSPPAGRGGAYEQYF. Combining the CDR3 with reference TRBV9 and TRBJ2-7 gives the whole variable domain DSGVTQTPKHLITATGQRVTLRCSPRSGDLSVYWYQQSLDQGLQFLIQYYNGEERAKGNILERFSAQQFPDLHSELNLSSLELGDSALYFCASSPPAGRGGAYEQYFGPGTRLTVT.

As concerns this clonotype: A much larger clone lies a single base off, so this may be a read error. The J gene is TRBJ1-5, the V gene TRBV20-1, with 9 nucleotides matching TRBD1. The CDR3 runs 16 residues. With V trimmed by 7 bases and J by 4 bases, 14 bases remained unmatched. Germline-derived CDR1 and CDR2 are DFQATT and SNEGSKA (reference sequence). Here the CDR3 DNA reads TGCAGTGTCATAGGGGGGACAGGGTTAAGTAATCAGCCCCAGCATTTT. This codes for CSVIGGTGLSNQPQHF.

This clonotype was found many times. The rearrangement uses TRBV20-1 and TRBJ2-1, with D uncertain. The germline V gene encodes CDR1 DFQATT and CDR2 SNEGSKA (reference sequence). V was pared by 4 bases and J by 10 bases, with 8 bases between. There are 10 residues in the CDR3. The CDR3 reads CSATPTEQFF. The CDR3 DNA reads TGCAGTGCTACACCGACAGAGCAGTTCTTC.

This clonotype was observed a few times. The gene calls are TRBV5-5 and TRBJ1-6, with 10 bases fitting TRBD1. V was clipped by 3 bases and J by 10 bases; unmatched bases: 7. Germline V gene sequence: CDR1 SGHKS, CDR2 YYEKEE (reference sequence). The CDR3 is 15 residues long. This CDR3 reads CASSSPGQGYSPLHF. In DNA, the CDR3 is TGTGCCAGCAGCTCACCGGGACAGGGGTACTCACCCCTCCACTTT.

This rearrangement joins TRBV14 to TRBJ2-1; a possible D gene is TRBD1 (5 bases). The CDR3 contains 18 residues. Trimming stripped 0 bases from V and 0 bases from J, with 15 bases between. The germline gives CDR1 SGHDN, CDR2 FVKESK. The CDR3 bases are TGTGCCAGCAGCCAAGATCCAACAGGTCGATTCTCCTACAATGAGCAGTTCTTC. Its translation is CASSQDPTGRFSYNEQFF.

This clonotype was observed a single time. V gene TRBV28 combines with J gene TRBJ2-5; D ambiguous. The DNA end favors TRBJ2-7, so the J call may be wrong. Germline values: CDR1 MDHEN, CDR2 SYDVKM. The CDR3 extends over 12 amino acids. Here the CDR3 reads CASSTRLLEQYF. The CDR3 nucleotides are TGTGCCAGCAGTACCCGTTTGCTCGAGCAGTACTTC.

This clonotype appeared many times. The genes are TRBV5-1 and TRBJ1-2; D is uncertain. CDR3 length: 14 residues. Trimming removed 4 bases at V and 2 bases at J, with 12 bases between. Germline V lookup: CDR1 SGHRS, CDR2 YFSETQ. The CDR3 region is CASSASQSNYGYTF. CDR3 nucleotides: TGCGCCAGCAGCGCGAGCCAGTCCAACTATGGCTACACCTTC.

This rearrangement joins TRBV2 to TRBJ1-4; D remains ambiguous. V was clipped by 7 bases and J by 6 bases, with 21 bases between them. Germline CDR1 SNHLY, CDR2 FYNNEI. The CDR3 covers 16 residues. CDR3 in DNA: TGTGCCAGCAACCGCCCCGACGGACGGACTTATGAAAAACTGTTTTTT. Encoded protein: CASNRPDGRTYEKLFF.

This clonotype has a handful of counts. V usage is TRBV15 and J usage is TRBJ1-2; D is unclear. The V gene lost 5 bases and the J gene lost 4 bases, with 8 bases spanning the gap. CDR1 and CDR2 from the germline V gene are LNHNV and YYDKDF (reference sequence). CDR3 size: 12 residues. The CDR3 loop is CATSAGLYGYTF. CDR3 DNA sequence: TGTGCCACCAGCGCCGGCCTCTATGGCTACACCTTC. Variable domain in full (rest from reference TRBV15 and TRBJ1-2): DAMVIQNPRYQVTQFGKPVTLSCSQTLNHNVMYWYQQKSSQAPKLLFHYYDKDFNNEADTPDNFQSRRPNTSFCFLDIRSPGLGDTAMYLCATSAGLYGYTFGSGTRLTVV.

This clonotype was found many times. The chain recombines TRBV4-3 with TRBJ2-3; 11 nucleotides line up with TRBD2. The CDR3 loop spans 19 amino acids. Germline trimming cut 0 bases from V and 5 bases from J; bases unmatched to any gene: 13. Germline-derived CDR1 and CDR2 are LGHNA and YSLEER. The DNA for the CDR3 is TGCGCCAGCAGCCAAGATTGGCTGACCGGGACTAGCGGTGTAGATACGCAGTATTTT. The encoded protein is CASSQDWLTGTSGVDTQYF.

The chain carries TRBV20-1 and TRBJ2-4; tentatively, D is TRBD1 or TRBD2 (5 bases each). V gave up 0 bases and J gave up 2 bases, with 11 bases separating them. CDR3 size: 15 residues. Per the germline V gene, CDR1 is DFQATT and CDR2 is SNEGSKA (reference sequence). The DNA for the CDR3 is TGCAGTGCTAGAGATCCGGGGCCATCCAAAAACATTCAGTACTTC. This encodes CSARDPGPSKNIQYF.

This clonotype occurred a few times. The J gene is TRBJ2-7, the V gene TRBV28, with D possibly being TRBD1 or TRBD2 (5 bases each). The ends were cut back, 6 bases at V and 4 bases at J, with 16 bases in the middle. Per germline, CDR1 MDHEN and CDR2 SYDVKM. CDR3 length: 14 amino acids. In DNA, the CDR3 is TGTGCCAGCAGCCACGGAGAGGGGCGATACGAGCAGTACTTC. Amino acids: CASSHGEGRYEQYF.

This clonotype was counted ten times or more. CDR3: CASSPGQGSYEQYF. The CDR3 DNA sequence: TGTGCCAGCAGCCCCGGACAGGGTTCCTACGAGCAGTACTTC. The rearrangement uses TRBV18 and TRBJ2-7, with 8 bases that match TRBD1. From germline, CDR1 is KGHSH and CDR2 LQKENI. The CDR3 is 14 amino acids. Trimming cost V 8 bases and J 1 base; bases outside gene matches: 7.

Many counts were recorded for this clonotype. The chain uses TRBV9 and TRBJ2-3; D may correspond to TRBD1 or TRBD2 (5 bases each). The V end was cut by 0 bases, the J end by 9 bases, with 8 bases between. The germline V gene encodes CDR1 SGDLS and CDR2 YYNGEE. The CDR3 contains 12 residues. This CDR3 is CASSVDRGTQYF. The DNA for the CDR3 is TGTGCCAGCAGCGTAGATCGGGGCACGCAGTATTTT.

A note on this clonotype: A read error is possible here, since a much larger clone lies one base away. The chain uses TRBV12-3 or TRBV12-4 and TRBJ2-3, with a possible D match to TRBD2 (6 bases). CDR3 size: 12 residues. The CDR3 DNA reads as TGTGCCAGCAGTTTGACTAGAGATGCGCAGTATTTT. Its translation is CASSLTRDAQYF.

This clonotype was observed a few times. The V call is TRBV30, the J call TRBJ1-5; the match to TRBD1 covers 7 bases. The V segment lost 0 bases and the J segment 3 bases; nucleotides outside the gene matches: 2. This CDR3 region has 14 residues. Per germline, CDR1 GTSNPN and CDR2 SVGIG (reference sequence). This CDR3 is CAWSVQGPNQPQHF. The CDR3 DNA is TGTGCCTGGAGTGTACAGGGGCCCAATCAGCCCCAGCATTTT.

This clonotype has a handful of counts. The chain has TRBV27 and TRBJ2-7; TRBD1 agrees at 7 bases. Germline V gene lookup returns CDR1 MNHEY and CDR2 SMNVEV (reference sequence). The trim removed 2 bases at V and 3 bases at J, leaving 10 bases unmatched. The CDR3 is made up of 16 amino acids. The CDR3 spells CASSLVQGVRCYEQYF. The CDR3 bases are TGTGCCAGCAGTTTAGTGCAGGGGGTGAGATGCTACGAGCAGTACTTC.

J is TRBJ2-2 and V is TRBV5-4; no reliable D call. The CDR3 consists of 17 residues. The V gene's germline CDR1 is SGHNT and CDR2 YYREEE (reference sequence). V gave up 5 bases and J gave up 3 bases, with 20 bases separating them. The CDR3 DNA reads TGTGCCAGCAGTTCACCCCCGCAAGGGTGGGACACCGGGGAGCTGTTTTTT. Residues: CASSSPPQGWDTGELFF.

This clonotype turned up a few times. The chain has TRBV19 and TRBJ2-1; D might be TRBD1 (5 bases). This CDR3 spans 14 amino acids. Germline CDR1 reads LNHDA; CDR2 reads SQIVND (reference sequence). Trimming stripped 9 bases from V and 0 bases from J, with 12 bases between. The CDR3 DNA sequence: TGTGCCAGCGGAACAGGAGTCTCCTACAATGAGCAGTTCTTC. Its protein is CASGTGVSYNEQFF.

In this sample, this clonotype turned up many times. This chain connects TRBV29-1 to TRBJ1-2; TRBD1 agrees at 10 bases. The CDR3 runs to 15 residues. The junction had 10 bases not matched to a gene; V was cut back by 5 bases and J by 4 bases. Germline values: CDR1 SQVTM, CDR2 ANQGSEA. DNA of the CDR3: TGCAGCGTTCCTGAGGGGGACAGGGGACGCTATGGCTACACCTTC. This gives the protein CSVPEGDRGRYGYTF.